This paragraph reports one T cell receptor (beta chain). The antigen is undetermined. Germline assignment: CDR1 SGHNT and CDR2 YYREEE (reference sequence). CDR3 size: 14 residues. V shed 3 bases and J shed 2 bases, with 10 bases lying between them. The source of the sample is a study of OX40 agonist ivuxolimab in advanced cancers. Notes on the study in general: Also showing low normalized T-cell clonal expansion were some of the nonresponders. Antigen specificity of clonally expanded peripheral T cells was not established. Partial responders at 0.1-3.0 mg/kg showed near-lowest clonal expansion.

Sequencing was performed with immunoSEQ multiplex PCR; in TCRdb, only in-frame clones are kept and a portion is missing. The data show more than 50,000 clones, with around 84% seen just once and about 5.1% held by the top ten. The TCR comes from an adult with an advanced solid tumor such as melanoma, head and neck, liver or kidney cancer. The J gene is TRBJ2-3, the V gene TRBV5-4; D is ambiguous. This specimen consisted of CD4+ or CD8+ T cells sorted from blood, obtained in a trial of the OX40 agonist ivuxolimab. Here the CDR3 reads CASSSIIDTDTQYF. Here the CDR3 DNA reads TGTGCCAGCAGCTCCATCATAGACACAGATACGCAGTATTTT.